A selection of T cell receptor beta chains follows, all from one sample in a study of T cells in Graves' hyperthyroidism and ophthalmopathy. TCRdb processed the multiplex PCR reads anew with MiXCR; each CDR3 protein has one entry. Of about 250,000 distinct CDR3 sequences in the sample, over 20% were seen once. The sequenced material came from blood. The receptors were sampled from a man aged 25 to 40 with Graves' ophthalmopathy. Both conserved end residues are part of each CDR3. A D gene is named only where the DNA matches it firmly. Clone sizes are given selectively: once, few, many, or a class where the clone is expanded.

J gene | D gene | clone size | V gene | CDR3 DNA | CDR3 protein
TRBJ2-1 | - | - | TRBV11-3 | TGTGCCAGCAGTCCCGAGGATCCTTTGGATGAGCAGTTCTTC | CASSPEDPLDEQFF
TRBJ1-1 | - | few | TRBV9 | TGTGCCAGCAGCCCTCGCTTAGATCTCATGAACACTGAAGCTTTCTTT | CASSPRLDLMNTEAFF
TRBJ2-3 | - | - | TRBV19 | TGTGCCAGTAGTATTTCCGGTATGAGCACAGATACGCAGTATTTT | CASSISGMSTDTQYF
TRBJ2-7 | - | few | TRBV19 | TGTGCCAGTACCCAAGCAGGGGGAGCGGGATACGAGCAGTACTTC | CASTQAGGAGYEQYF
TRBJ2-7 | - | many | TRBV12-3/TRBV12-4 | TGTGCCAGCAGTTTGAAAGGGGGAACCTACGAGCAGTACTTC | CASSLKGGTYEQYF
TRBJ2-7 | - | many | TRBV7-9 | TGTGCCAGCAGCTTAAGGGTGGGTGAGCAGTACTTC | CASSLRVGEQYF
TRBJ1-1 | - | few | TRBV7-9 | TGTGCCGGTACGGGGGTGACTGAAGCTTTCTTT | CAGTGVTEAFF
TRBJ1-1 | - | many | TRBV3-1 | TGTGCCAGCAGAGGCTTCGGGGACTTCGGGGGGAACACTGAAGCTTTCTTT | CASRGFGDFGGNTEAFF
TRBJ2-3 | TRBD2 | many | TRBV30 | TGTGCCTGGAGACTAGCGGGAATGGCAGATACGCAGTATTTT | CAWRLAGMADTQYF
TRBJ2-1 | - | many | TRBV29-1 | TGCAGCGTTGAAGCGCGGCGGTCGTACTACAATGAGCAGTTCTTC | CSVEARRSYYNEQFF
TRBJ2-3 | TRBD2 | many | TRBV20-1 | TGCAGTGCTGGGACTAGCGGGAGATTGGATACGCAGTATTTT | CSAGTSGRLDTQYF
TRBJ2-6 | - | few | TRBV20-1 | TGCAGTGCTGAGGGGGGGGCCAACGTCCTGACTTTC | CSAEGGANVLTF
TRBJ2-1 | - | many | TRBV18 | TGTGCCAGCTCACCCGTCCGGAATGAGCAGTTCTTC | CASSPVRNEQFF
TRBJ2-7 | TRBD1 | few | TRBV2 | TGTGCCAGCAGACGACAGGGCAGAACCTACGAGCAGTACTTC | CASRRQGRTYEQYF
TRBJ2-7 | TRBD1 | few | TRBV12-3/TRBV12-4 | TGTGCCAGCAGTTTAAGGGACAGGGTCTACGAGCAGTACTTC | CASSLRDRVYEQYF
TRBJ2-2 | - | few | TRBV11-3 | TGTGCCAGCAGCTTAGTGGGGCAAGCGAACACCGGGGAGCTGTTTTTT | CASSLVGQANTGELFF
TRBJ2-7 | TRBD2 | - | TRBV4-2 | TGTGCCAGCAGCCCGACTAGCGGGACCTCCTACGAGCAGTACTTC | CASSPTSGTSYEQYF
TRBJ2-1 | - | - | TRBV5-4 | TGTGCCAGCAGCCAAGACAGACTGCAGCAGTTCTTC | CASSQDRLQQFF
TRBJ1-5 | - | - | TRBV5-1 | TGCGCCAGCAGCTTGACGTGGGGAGCCCAGCCCCAGCATTTT | CASSLTWGAQPQHF
TRBJ2-1 | TRBD2 | few | TRBV2 | TGTGCCAGCAATCGAGTAGCGGGTCGCTACAATGAGCAGTTCTTC | CASNRVAGRYNEQFF
TRBJ2-1 | TRBD1 | - | TRBV11-3 | TGTGCCAGCAGCTCTGATCGGGACAGGGTAGGCAATGAGCAGTTCTTC | CASSSDRDRVGNEQFF
TRBJ2-1 | - | few | TRBV24-1 | TGTGCCACCGGTGATTACAATGAGCAGTTCTTC | CATGDYNEQFF
TRBJ2-1 | TRBD2 | - | TRBV10-3 | TGTGCCACCCGGGACAGGGGACTAGCGGGATCCTACAATGAGCAGTTCTTC | CATRDRGLAGSYNEQFF
TRBJ2-1 | TRBD2 | - | TRBV10-3 | TGTGCCATCAGTGAGGGGACTAGCGAATTTTACAATGAGCAGTTCTTC | CAISEGTSEFYNEQFF
TRBJ2-1 | - | - | TRBV9 | TGTGCCAGCAGCGTACCCCCCGGGATTGAGCAGTTCTTC | CASSVPPGIEQFF
TRBJ1-1 | TRBD1 | - | TRBV5-1 | TGCGCCAGCAGCGGCGGGACAGGGGGAGAAGCTTTCTTT | CASSGGTGGEAFF
TRBJ2-2 | - | few | TRBV28 | TGTGCCAGCAGGGAGGGGGGCAAAGGCACCGGGGAGCTGTTTTTT | CASREGGKGTGELFF
TRBJ2-1 | - | - | TRBV7-3 | TGTGCCAGCAGCTCTCGGTCGGGAGCCAATGAGCAGTTCTTC | CASSSRSGANEQFF
TRBJ2-3 | TRBD2 | many | TRBV2 | TGTGCCAGCAGTGAAGTACGGTGGATGGAGCGGGAGGCAAGCACAGATACGCAGTATTTT | CASSEVRWMEREASTDTQYF
TRBJ2-2 | - | - | TRBV28 | TGTGCCAGCAGTTTAACTGCAGGGAACACCGGGGAGCTGTTTTTT | CASSLTAGNTGELFF
TRBJ1-5 | - | - | TRBV2 | TGTGCCAGCAGTGAAGCCAGGAGGGGCAATCAGCCCCAGCATTTT | CASSEARRGNQPQHF
TRBJ1-2 | - | - | TRBV2 | TGTGCCAGCAGGATACACCTTTCTAACTATGGCTACACCTTC | CASRIHLSNYGYTF
TRBJ2-5 | TRBD2 | once | TRBV20-1 | TGCAGTGCTAGAGGACAACTAGCGGGAGCGACGGAGACCCAGTACTTC | CSARGQLAGATETQYF
TRBJ2-3 | - | many | TRBV7-8 | TGTGCCAGCAGCTCCTCCCTGGGGGCAGATACGCAGTATTTT | CASSSSLGADTQYF
TRBJ2-7 | - | - | TRBV10-3 | TGTGCCATCAGTGACGGTGCTTACGAGCAGTACTTC | CAISDGAYEQYF
TRBJ1-5 | - | many | TRBV3-1 | TGTGCCAGCAGCCCGAAACGTGCATTACCTAGCAATCAGCCCCAGCATTTT | CASSPKRALPSNQPQHF
TRBJ2-1 | TRBD2 | - | TRBV6-1 | TGTGCCAGCAGGCCATCTAGCGGAGTATACAATGAGCAGTTCTTC | CASRPSSGVYNEQFF
TRBJ2-4 | - | - | TRBV29-1 | TGCAGCGTTGAAGTAACCGGGACACTTCAGTACTTC | CSVEVTGTLQYF
TRBJ2-2 | TRBD1 | few | TRBV7-9 | TGTGCCAGCAGCTTGGGGCAGGGGGTTATCACCGGGGAGCTGTTTTTT | CASSLGQGVITGELFF
TRBJ1-4 | - | - | TRBV7-8 | TGTGCCAGCAGCTTAAGGGGCAAGAGGGTGGAGGAAAAACTGTTTTTT | CASSLRGKRVEEKLFF
TRBJ2-1 | TRBD2 | - | TRBV2 | TGTGCCAGCTCACCACCGGGCTGGACTAGCGGGACTAGGTCCTACAATGAGCAGTTCTTC | CASSPPGWTSGTRSYNEQFF
TRBJ2-1 | TRBD2 | - | TRBV28 | TGTGCCAGCAGTTTGCCCGGGAGGGCCTACAATGAGCAGCTCTTC | CASSLPGRAYNEQLF
TRBJ1-2 | TRBD1 | many | TRBV30 | TGTGCCTGGAGTGTGGCGACAGGGACTGGCTACACCTTC | CAWSVATGTGYTF
TRBJ1-3 | - | few | TRBV20-1 | TGCAGTGCCACCCCCGGACAGCTCTCTGGAAACACCATATATTTT | CSATPGQLSGNTIYF
TRBJ1-6 | - | many | TRBV27 | TGTGCCAGCAGTTTATACCGTAATTCACCCCTCCACTTT | CASSLYRNSPLHF
TRBJ2-7 | TRBD1 | - | TRBV6-1 | TGTGCCAGCAGTGAAGGGGACAGGGGCGCCCACGAGCAGTACTTC | CASSEGDRGAHEQYF
TRBJ1-2 | TRBD1 | - | TRBV6-1 | TGTGCCAGCAGCCCCGCCCGACAGGGCCGCTATGGCTACACCTTC | CASSPARQGRYGYTF
TRBJ2-1 | TRBD2 | once | TRBV27 | TGTGCCAGCCATAGACCGGGAGGGGGGGGTGAGCAGTTCTTC | CASHRPGGGGEQFF
TRBJ1-2 | - | - | TRBV6-2/TRBV6-3 | TGTGCCAGCAGTTCCGGAGGAGAAATCTATGGCTACACCTTC | CASSSGGEIYGYTF